The rows below give T cell receptor beta chains drawn from one sample of a study of blood T cell repertoires in COVID-19. Here immunoSEQ multiplex PCR was the method, and the copy in TCRdb shows in-frame clones only, minus some. The table includes around 170,000 clones, 85% to 90% detected once. Sequencing used peripheral blood. The receptors stem from a middle-aged man with active or convalescent COVID-19. Both conserved end residues are part of each CDR3. D genes are given only for firm matches. Part of the rows lack a size; the others show once, few, many or a class for expanded clones.

clone_size | j_call | d_call | v_call | cdr3_nt | cdr3_aa
few | TRBJ2-2 | NA | TRBV6-5 | TGTGCCAGCAGTCGTAGGGAGTTCGGGGAGCTGTTTTTT | CASSRREFGELFF
NA | TRBJ2-3 | TRBD2 | TRBV14 | TGTGCCAGCAGCCAAATCCTGGGAGGGTATGACCCCGATACGCAGTATTTT | CASSQILGGYDPDTQYF
few | TRBJ2-2 | TRBD1 | TRBV10-3 | TGTGCCATCAGGACAGGGGGCACCGGGGAGCTGTTTTTT | CAIRTGGTGELFF
NA | TRBJ1-6 | NA | TRBV6-2/TRBV6-3 | TGTGCCAGCAGTTCCCGACTTGCGAATTCACCCCTCCACTTT | CASSSRLANSPLHF
few | TRBJ1-3 | NA | TRBV4-3 | TGCGCCAGCAGCATCAGCTCTGGAAACACCATATATTTT | CASSISSGNTIYF
NA | TRBJ2-2 | TRBD2 | TRBV7-9 | TGTGCCAGCAGCTTACCGGGACTAGCGGGGGAATTCACCGGGGAGCTGTTTTTT | CASSLPGLAGEFTGELFF
NA | TRBJ1-4 | TRBD1 | TRBV4-3 | TGCGCCAGCAGGGGTGGTGGGACAGGGGCAACTAATGAAAAACTGTTTTTT | CASRGGGTGATNEKLFF
NA | TRBJ2-7 | TRBD2 | TRBV5-4 | TGTGCCAGCAGATCTAGCGGGAGGACCCACGAGCAGTACTTC | CASRSSGRTHEQYF
NA | TRBJ2-5 | TRBD2 | TRBV11-3 | TGTGCCAGCAGCTTGGGACTAGCGGACCAAGAGACCCAGTACTTC | CASSLGLADQETQYF
NA | TRBJ1-6 | NA | TRBV18 | TGTGCCAGCTCCTCAGGGGACTCCTATAATTCACCCCTCCACTTT | CASSSGDSYNSPLHF
NA | TRBJ1-2 | TRBD1 | TRBV4-2 | TGTGCCAGCAGCCAAGCCCGGGACAGCTATGGCTACACCTTC | CASSQARDSYGYTF
once | TRBJ1-2 | TRBD1 | TRBV7-2 | TGTGCCAGCAGCGAGGGACAGGGGCCGCTTAAGGGGTACACCTTC | CASSEGQGPLKGYTF
NA | TRBJ1-5 | NA | TRBV4-1 | TGCGCCAGCAGCCAAGAAGGCGGGCCGAAGCCCCAGCATTTT | CASSQEGGPKPQHF
NA | TRBJ1-1 | NA | TRBV2 | TGTGTGGGGGGGTCCGAAGCTTTCTTT | CVGGSEAFF
once | TRBJ2-7 | TRBD1 | TRBV11-2 | TGTGCCAGCAGCTTAGTTCTGACAGGGGCTTACGAGCAGTACTTC | CASSLVLTGAYEQYF
NA | TRBJ2-2 | NA | TRBV5-4 | TGTGCCAGCAGCTTGGTGGCTAGCGTAAGAACCGGGGAGCTGTTTTTT | CASSLVASVRTGELFF
NA | TRBJ2-7 | TRBD1 | TRBV18 | TGTGCCAGCTCACACTCGACAGGGTCGAGATACGAGCAGTACTTC | CASSHSTGSRYEQYF
NA | TRBJ1-2 | NA | TRBV7-2 | TGTGCCAGCAGCTTAGGGGCAGGACTAGGTGGCTACACCTTC | CASSLGAGLGGYTF
NA | TRBJ2-7 | TRBD2 | TRBV24-1 | TGTGCCACCAGTGATTGGGCTAGCGGGAGTTACGAGCAGTACTTC | CATSDWASGSYEQYF
NA | TRBJ1-2 | NA | TRBV3-1/TRBV3-2 | TGTGCCAGCAGCCCGGGGGGTAACTATGGCTACACCTTC | CASSPGGNYGYTF
NA | TRBJ2-7 | NA | TRBV6-1 | TGTGCCAGCAGTGAAGCTGGGGCCACCTACGAGCAGTACTTC | CASSEAGATYEQYF
NA | TRBJ1-4 | TRBD1 | TRBV9 | TGTGCCAGCAGCGTAGGAGGGGGCAGTATTGGAAATGAAAAACTGTTTTTT | CASSVGGGSIGNEKLFF
NA | TRBJ1-2 | TRBD1 | TRBV9 | TGTGCCAGCAGCAAAGACAGGGACCAGGGCTACACCTTC | CASSKDRDQGYTF
NA | TRBJ2-7 | TRBD1 | TRBV4-3 | TGCGCCAGCAGCCAAGAGGACAGGGCCCACGAGCAGTACTTC | CASSQEDRAHEQYF
NA | TRBJ2-7 | NA | TRBV18 | TGTGCCAGCTCACCACCGAGCTCCTACGAGCAGTACTTC | CASSPPSSYEQYF
NA | TRBJ2-1 | TRBD2 | TRBV29-1 | TGCAGCGTTCGAAGCGGGGGGGGGCAGCGAGAGCAGTTCTTC | CSVRSGGGQREQFF
NA | TRBJ2-7 | TRBD2 | TRBV28 | TGTGCCAGCAGTTTTACCGGGAGGGCCTTCTACGAGCAGTACTTC | CASSFTGRAFYEQYF
NA | TRBJ1-5 | NA | TRBV28 | TGTGCCAGCAGTTTATTATATCAGCCCCAGCATTTT | CASSLLYQPQHF
once | TRBJ1-2 | TRBD1 | TRBV7-3 | TGTGCCAGCAGCTCCGGGACAGGGGGTGGCTACACCTTC | CASSSGTGGGYTF
NA | TRBJ2-3 | NA | TRBV7-6 | TGTGCCAGCAGCTTAAGGGTCGGGGAAAGCACAGATACGCAGTATTTT | CASSLRVGESTDTQYF
NA | TRBJ2-3 | NA | TRBV6-5 | TGTGCCAGCAGGGGGCGCTTCACAGATACGCAGTATTTT | CASRGRFTDTQYF
NA | TRBJ2-1 | TRBD2 | TRBV15 | TGTGCCACCAGCTCCGGACTAGCGGGAGTGCGCTCCTACAATGAGCAGTTCTTC | CATSSGLAGVRSYNEQFF
NA | TRBJ1-2 | TRBD1 | TRBV7-8 | TGTGCCAGCAGCTCGGTCCGGGACAGGGTCCACACCTTC | CASSSVRDRVHTF
NA | TRBJ1-6 | TRBD1 | TRBV20-1 | TGCAGTGCTAGTGGGCAGGGGGATTCACCCCTCCACTTT | CSASGQGDSPLHF
NA | TRBJ2-3 | TRBD2 | TRBV4-2 | TGTGCCAGCAGCCAAGCTAATCTAGCGGGGGGCTCTACGCAGTATTTT | CASSQANLAGGSTQYF
NA | TRBJ1-5 | TRBD1 | TRBV27 | TGTGCCAGCAGTTTATGGGGACAGTCCAATCAGCCCCAGCATTTT | CASSLWGQSNQPQHF
once | TRBJ1-6 | NA | TRBV20-1 | TGCAGTGCTAGTCCGGCCAGGGGCAATTCACCCCTCCACTTT | CSASPARGNSPLHF
once | TRBJ1-1 | NA | TRBV6-5 | TGTGCCAGCAGTTACTCGAACGACAGGACTGAAGCTTTCTTT | CASSYSNDRTEAFF
NA | TRBJ2-3 | NA | TRBV5-1 | TGCGCCAGCAGCTTGGAACGGAGCACAGATACGCAGTATTTT | CASSLERSTDTQYF
NA | TRBJ2-5 | NA | TRBV7-7 | TGTGCTAGCAGCTTAGACATTTCCGGGGAGACCCAGTACTTC | CASSLDISGETQYF
NA | TRBJ2-5 | TRBD1 | TRBV24-1 | TGTGCCACCAGTGTCACAGGGGGCAGAGAGACCCAGTACTTC | CATSVTGGRETQYF
NA | TRBJ2-7 | TRBD1 | TRBV3-1/TRBV3-2 | TGTGCCAGCAGCCAAGGCCGGACAGGGGTATACGAGCAGTACTTC | CASSQGRTGVYEQYF
NA | TRBJ2-2 | NA | TRBV4-2 | TGTGCCAGCAGCCTGCGGGGACCGAACACCGGGGAGCTGTTTTTT | CASSLRGPNTGELFF
once | TRBJ2-7 | NA | TRBV6-2/TRBV6-3 | TGTGCCAGCAGTTCTGGTTTGACAGTATCCTACGAGCAGTACTTC | CASSSGLTVSYEQYF
NA | TRBJ2-1 | TRBD2 | TRBV11-1 | TGTGCCAGCAGCCGAGGGACTAGCGGGAACAATGAGCAGTTCTTC | CASSRGTSGNNEQFF
NA | TRBJ1-5 | NA | TRBV9 | TGTGCCAGCAGCGTAGATGGGGGGGGGTATAGCAATCAGCCCCAGCATTTT | CASSVDGGGYSNQPQHF
NA | TRBJ1-5 | NA | TRBV6-5 | TGTGCCAGCAGTTATTCGGGGGGAAATCAGCCCCAGCATTTT | CASSYSGGNQPQHF
NA | TRBJ1-6 | TRBD1 | TRBV5-6 | TGTGCCAGCAGCTTGGTAGGACAGGGGGGCTCACCCCTCCACTTT | CASSLVGQGGSPLHF
few | TRBJ1-4 | TRBD1 | TRBV28 | TGTGCCAGCAGTTTAGGGGACAGGGGTGAAAAACTGTTTTTT | CASSLGDRGEKLFF
NA | TRBJ2-6 | TRBD1 | TRBV14 | TGTGCCAGCAGCCAAGAGACAGGGGGGTTTGGGGCCAACGTCCTGACTTTC | CASSQETGGFGANVLTF
NA | TRBJ1-4 | TRBD1 | TRBV7-6 | TGTGCCAGCAGCTCAGAGGGGGCAGCAACTAATGAAAAACTGTTTTTT | CASSSEGAATNEKLFF
NA | TRBJ2-1 | NA | TRBV6-6 | TGTGCCAGCACGGAGGCCTACAATGAGCAGTTCTTC | CASTEAYNEQFF
once | TRBJ2-7 | TRBD2 | TRBV28 | TGTGCCAGCAGTTTGGTAGCGGGAAGGGGCGAGCAGTACTTC | CASSLVAGRGEQYF